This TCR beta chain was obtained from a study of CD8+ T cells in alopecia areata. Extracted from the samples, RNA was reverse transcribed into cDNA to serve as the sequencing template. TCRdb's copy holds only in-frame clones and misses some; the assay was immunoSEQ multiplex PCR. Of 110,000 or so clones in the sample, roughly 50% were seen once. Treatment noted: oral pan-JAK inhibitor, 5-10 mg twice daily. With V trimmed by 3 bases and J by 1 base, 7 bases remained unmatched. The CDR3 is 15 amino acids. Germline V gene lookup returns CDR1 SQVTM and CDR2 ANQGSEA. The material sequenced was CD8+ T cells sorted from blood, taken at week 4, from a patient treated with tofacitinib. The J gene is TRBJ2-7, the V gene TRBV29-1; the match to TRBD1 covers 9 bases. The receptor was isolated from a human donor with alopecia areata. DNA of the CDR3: TGCAGCGTTGACCCGGGACAGGGACCATCCTACGAGCAGTACTTC. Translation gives CSVDPGQGPSYEQYF.